The clone carrying this TCR beta chain was seen at least ten times. The antigen remains undetermined. TCRdb passed the RT-PCR reads through MiXCR, listing each CDR3 protein once. This table has about 480,000 distinct CDR3 sequences, about 10% appearing once. The record originates from a study of response to subunit inactivated influenza vaccine. Study conclusions and caveats: The authors suggested that few new T cells are recruited per seasonal influenza vaccination.

The trim removed 5 bases at V and 8 bases at J, leaving 6 bases unmatched. The CDR3 contains 14 residues. Germline CDR1 and CDR2: MDHEN and SYDVKM. Specimen: PBMCs from blood, collected more than 35 days after vaccination. The chain carries TRBV28 and TRBJ1-6; 7 positions match TRBD1. The sequence came from a man aged 50 to 60 who received an inactivated influenza vaccine. The CDR3 loop reads CASSKGQPHSPLHF. The CDR3 DNA sequence: TGTGCCAGCAGTAAGGGACAGCCTCATTCACCCCTCCACTTT.